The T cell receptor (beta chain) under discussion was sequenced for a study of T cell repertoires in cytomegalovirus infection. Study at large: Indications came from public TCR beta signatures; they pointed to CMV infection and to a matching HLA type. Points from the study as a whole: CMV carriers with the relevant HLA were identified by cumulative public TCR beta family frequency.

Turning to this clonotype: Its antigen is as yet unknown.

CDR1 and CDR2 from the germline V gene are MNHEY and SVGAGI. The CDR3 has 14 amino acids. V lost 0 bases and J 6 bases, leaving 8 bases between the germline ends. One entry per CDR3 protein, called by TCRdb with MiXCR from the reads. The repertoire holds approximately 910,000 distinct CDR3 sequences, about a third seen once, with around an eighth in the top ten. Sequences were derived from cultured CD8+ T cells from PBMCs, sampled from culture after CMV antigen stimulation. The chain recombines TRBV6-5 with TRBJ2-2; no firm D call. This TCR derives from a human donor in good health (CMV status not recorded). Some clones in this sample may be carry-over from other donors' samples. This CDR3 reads CASSYSIQAGELFF. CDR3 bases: TGTGCCAGCAGTTACTCGATTCAGGCCGGGGAGCTGTTTTTT.